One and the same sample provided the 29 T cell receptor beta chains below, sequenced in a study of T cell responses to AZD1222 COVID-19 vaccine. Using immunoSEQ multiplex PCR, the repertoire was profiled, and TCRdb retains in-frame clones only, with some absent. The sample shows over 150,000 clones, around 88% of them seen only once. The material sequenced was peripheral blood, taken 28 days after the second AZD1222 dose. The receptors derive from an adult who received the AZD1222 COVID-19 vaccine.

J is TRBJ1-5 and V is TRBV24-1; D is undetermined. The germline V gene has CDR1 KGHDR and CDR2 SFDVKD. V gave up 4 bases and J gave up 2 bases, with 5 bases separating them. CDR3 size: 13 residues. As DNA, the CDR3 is TGTGCCACCAGTGACGGGGGCAATCAGCCCCAGCATTTT. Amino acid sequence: CATSDGGNQPQHF.

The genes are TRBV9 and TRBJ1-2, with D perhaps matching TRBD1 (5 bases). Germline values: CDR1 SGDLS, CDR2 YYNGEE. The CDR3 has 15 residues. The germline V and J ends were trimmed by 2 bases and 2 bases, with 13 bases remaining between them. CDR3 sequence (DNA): TGTGCCAGCAGCGTTTCTCCAGGGACGAACTATGGCTACACCTTC. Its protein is CASSVSPGTNYGYTF. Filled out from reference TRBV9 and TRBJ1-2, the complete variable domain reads DSGVTQTPKHLITATGQRVTLRCSPRSGDLSVYWYQQSLDQGLQFLIQYYNGEERAKGNILERFSAQQFPDLHSELNLSSLELGDSALYFCASSVSPGTNYGYTFGSGTRLTVV.

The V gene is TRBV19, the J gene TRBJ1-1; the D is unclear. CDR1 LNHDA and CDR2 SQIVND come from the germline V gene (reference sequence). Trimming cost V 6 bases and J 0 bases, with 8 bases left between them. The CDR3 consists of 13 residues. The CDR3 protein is CASRAVMNTEAFF. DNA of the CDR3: TGTGCCAGTAGGGCGGTGATGAACACTGAAGCTTTCTTT.

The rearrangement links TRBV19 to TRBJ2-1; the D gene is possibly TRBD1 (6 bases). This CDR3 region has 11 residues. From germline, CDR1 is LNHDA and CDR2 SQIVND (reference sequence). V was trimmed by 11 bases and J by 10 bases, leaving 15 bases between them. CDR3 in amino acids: CAVSRGTEQFF. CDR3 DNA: TGTGCCGTTTCCCGAGGGACAGAGCAGTTCTTC.

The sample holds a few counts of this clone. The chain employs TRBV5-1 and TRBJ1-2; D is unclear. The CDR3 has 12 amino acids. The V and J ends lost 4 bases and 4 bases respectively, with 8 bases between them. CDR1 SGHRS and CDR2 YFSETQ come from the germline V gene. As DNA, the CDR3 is TGCGCCAGCAGCGAGGGCGGCTATGGCTACACCTTC. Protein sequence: CASSEGGYGYTF.

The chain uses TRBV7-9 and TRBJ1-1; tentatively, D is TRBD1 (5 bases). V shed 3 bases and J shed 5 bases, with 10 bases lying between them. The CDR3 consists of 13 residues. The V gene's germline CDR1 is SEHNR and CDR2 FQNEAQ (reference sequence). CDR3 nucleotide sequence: TGTGCCAGCAGCTTTCAGGGTGGGACTGAAGCTTTCTTT. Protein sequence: CASSFQGGTEAFF. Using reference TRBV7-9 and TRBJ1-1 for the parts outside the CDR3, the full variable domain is DTGVSQNPRHKITKRGQNVTFRCDPISEHNRLYWYRQTLGQGPEFLTYFQNEAQLEKSRLLSDRFSAERPKGSFSTLEIQRTEQGDSAMYLCASSFQGGTEAFFGQGTRLTVV.

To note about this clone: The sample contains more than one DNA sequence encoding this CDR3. CDR3 residues: CASSQDTSRETQYF. Here the CDR3 DNA reads TGCGCCAGCAGCCAAGATACCAGTAGGGAGACCCAGTACTTC. This chain joins TRBV4-3 and TRBJ2-5; D is undetermined. Germline assignment: CDR1 LGHNA and CDR2 YSLEER. The V end was cut by 0 bases, the J end by 5 bases, with 10 bases between. The CDR3 runs to 14 residues.

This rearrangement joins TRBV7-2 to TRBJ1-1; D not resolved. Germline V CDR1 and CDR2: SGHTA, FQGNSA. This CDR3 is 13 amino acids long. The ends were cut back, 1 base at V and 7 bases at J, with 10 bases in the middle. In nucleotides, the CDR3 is TGTGCCAGCAGCTTAGAGGTCAGACGTGAAGCTTTCTTT. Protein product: CASSLEVRREAFF. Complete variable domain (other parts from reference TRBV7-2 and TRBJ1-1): GAGVSQSPSNKVTEKGKDVELRCDPISGHTALYWYRQSLGQGLEFLIYFQGNSAPDKSGLPSDRFSAERTGGSVSTLTIQRTQQEDSAVYLCASSLEVRREAFFGQGTRLTVV.

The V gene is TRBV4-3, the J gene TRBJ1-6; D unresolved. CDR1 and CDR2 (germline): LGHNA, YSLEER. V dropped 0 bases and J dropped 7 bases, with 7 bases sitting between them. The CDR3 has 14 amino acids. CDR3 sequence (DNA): TGCGCCAGCAGCCAAGATCTGGGCAATTCACCCCTCCACTTT. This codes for CASSQDLGNSPLHF.

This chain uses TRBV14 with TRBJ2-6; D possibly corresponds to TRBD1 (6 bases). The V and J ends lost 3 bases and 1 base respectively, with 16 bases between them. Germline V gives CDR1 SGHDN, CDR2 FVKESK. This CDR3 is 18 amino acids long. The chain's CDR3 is CASSQGHVRLSGANVLTF. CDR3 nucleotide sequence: TGTGCCAGCAGCCAGGGACACGTGAGACTATCTGGGGCCAACGTCCTGACTTTC.

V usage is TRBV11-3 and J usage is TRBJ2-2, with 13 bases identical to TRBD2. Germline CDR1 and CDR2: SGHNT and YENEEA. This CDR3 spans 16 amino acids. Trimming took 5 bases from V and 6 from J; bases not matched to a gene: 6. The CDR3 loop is CASSKRTSGGAGELFF. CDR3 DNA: TGTGCCAGCAGCAAGCGGACTAGCGGGGGAGCCGGGGAGCTGTTTTTT.

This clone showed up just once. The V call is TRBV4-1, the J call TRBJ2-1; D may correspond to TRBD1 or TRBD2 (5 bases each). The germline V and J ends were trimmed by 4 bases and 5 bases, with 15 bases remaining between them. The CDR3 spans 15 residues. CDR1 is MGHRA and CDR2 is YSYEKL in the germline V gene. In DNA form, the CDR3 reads TGCGCCAGCAGCCTCTTATGGGGGAGCCACAATGAGCAGTTCTTC. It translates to CASSLLWGSHNEQFF.

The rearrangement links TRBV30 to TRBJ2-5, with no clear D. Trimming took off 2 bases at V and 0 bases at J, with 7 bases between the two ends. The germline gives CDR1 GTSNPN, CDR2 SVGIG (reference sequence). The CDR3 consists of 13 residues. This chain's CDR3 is CAWSLGNQETQYF. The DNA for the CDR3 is TGTGCCTGGAGTTTGGGAAACCAAGAGACCCAGTACTTC.

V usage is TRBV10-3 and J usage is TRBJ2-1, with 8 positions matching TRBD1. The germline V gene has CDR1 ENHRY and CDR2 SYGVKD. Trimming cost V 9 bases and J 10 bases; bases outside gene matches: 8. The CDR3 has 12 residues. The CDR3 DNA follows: TGTGCCATTTCTCAGGGGGCGCGAGAGCAGTTCTTC. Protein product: CAISQGAREQFF.

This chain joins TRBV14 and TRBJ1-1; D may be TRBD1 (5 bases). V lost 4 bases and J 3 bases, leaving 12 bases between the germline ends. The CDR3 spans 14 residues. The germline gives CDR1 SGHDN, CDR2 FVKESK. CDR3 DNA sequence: TGTGCCAGCAGCCGGTGGGAAGGGGACACTGAAGCTTTCTTT. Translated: CASSRWEGDTEAFF.

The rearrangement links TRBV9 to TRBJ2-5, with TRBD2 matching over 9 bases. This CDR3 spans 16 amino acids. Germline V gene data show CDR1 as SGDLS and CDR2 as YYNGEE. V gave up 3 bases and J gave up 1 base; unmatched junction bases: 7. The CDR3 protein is CASSARISGGQETQYF. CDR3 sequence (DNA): TGTGCCAGCAGCGCTCGGATTAGCGGGGGCCAAGAGACCCAGTACTTC. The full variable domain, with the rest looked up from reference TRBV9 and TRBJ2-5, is DSGVTQTPKHLITATGQRVTLRCSPRSGDLSVYWYQQSLDQGLQFLIQYYNGEERAKGNILERFSAQQFPDLHSELNLSSLELGDSALYFCASSARISGGQETQYFGPGTRLLVL.

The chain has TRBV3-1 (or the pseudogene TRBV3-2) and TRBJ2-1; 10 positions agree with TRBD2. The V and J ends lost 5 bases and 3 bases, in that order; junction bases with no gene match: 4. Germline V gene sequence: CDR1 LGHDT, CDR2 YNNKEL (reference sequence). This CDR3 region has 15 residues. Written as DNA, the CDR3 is TGTGCCAGCAGCGTTAGCGGGGGGTACTACAATGAGCAGTTCTTC. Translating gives CASSVSGGYYNEQFF.

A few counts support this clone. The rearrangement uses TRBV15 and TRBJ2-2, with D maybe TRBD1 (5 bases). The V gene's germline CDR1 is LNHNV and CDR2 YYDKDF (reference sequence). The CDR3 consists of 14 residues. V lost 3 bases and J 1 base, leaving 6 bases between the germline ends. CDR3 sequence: CATSRGQNTGELFF. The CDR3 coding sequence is TGTGCCACCAGCAGGGGGCAGAACACCGGGGAGCTGTTTTTT.

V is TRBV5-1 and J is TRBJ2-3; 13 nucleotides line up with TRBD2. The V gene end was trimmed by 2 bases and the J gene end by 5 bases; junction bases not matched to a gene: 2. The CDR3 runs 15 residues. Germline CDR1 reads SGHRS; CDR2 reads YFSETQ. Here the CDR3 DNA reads TGCGCCAGCAGCTTAGGGACTAGCGGGAAAGATACGCAGTATTTT. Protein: CASSLGTSGKDTQYF.

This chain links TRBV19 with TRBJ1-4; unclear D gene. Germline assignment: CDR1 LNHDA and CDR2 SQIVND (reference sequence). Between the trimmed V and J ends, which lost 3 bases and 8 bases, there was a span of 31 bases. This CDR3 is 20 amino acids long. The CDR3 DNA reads TGTGCCAGTAGTATGATATTGCAGGTTCAACTACTACATAATGACGAAAAACTGTTTTTT. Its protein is CASSMILQVQLLHNDEKLFF.

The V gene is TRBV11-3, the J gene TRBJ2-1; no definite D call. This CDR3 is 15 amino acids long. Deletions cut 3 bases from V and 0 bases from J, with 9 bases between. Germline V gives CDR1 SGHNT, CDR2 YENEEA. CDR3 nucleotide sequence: TGTGCCAGCAGCTTGGACGGAAGCTCCTACAATGAGCAGTTCTTC. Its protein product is CASSLDGSSYNEQFF.

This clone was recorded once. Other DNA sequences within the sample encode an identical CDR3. Here the CDR3 reads CASSLGYEQYF. DNA for the CDR3: TGTGCCAGCAGTTTGGGCTACGAGCAGTACTTC. J is TRBJ2-7 and V is TRBV12-3 or TRBV12-4; D is ambiguous. V shed 3 bases and J shed 3 bases, with 3 bases lying between them. The length of the CDR3 is 11 residues.

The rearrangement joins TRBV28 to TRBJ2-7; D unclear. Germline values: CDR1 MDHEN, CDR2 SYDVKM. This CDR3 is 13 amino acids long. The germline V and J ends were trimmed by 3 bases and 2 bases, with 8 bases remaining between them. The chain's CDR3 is CASSFQTPYEQYF. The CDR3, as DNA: TGTGCCAGCAGTTTTCAGACTCCCTACGAGCAGTACTTC. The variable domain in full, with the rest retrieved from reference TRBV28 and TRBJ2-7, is DVKVTQSSRYLVKRTGEKVFLECVQDMDHENMFWYRQDPGLGLRLIYFSYDVKMKEKGDIPEGYSVSREKKERFSLILESASTNQTSMYLCASSFQTPYEQYFGPGTRLTVT.

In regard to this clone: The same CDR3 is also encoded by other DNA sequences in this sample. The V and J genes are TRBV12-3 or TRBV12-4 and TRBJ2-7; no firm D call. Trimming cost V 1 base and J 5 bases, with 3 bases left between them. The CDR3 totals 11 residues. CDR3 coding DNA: TGTGCCAGCAGTTTAGTGGACGAGCAGTACTTC. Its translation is CASSLVDEQYF.

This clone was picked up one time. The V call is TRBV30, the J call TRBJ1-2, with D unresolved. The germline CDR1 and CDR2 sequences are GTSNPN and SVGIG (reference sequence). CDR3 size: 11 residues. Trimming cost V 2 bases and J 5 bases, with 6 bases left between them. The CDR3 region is CAWSPGYGYTF. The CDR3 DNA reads TGTGCCTGGAGTCCCGGGTATGGCTACACCTTC.

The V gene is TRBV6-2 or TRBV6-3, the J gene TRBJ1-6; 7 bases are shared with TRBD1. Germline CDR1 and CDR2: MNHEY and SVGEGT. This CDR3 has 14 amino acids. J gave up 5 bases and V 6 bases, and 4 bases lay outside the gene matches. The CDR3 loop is CASRYRGDNSPLHF. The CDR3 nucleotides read TGTGCCAGCAGATACAGGGGTGATAATTCACCCCTCCACTTT.

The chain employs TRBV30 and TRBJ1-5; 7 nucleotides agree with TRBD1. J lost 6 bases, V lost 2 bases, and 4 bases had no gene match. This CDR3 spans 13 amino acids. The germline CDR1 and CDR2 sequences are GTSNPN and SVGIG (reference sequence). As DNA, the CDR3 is TGTGCCTGGAGTCTCAGGGGGGCTCAGCCCCAGCATTTT. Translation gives CAWSLRGAQPQHF.

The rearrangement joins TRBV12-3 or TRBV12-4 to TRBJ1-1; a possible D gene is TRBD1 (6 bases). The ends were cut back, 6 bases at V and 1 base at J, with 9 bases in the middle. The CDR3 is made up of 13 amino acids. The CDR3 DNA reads TGTGCCAGCAGAGAGACAGGGAACACTGAAGCTTTCTTT. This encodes CASRETGNTEAFF.

The CDR3 sequence is CASSIDRDSHEAFF. In nucleotides, the CDR3 is TGTGCCAGTAGTATAGATAGGGACAGCCATGAAGCTTTCTTT. The chain combines TRBV19 with TRBJ1-1; 7 nucleotides match TRBD1. The J segment lost 7 bases and the V segment lost 0 bases, leaving 5 bases of the junction unmatched. This CDR3 region has 14 residues. The germline V gene has CDR1 LNHDA and CDR2 SQIVND (reference sequence).